This T cell receptor (beta chain) was sequenced during a study of cytomegalovirus exposure and HLA in healthy donors. Study in general: A data release that came early held approximately 85 million unique TCRs from HLA-typed donors. Notes on the study in general: The presence/absence work took it that sequencing depth was about the same across donors.

PCR involved 60 Vbeta and 13 Jbeta primers. The protocol was immunoSEQ multiplex PCR, while the TCRdb copy is restricted to in-frame clones and leaves out a portion. The sample includes about 150,000 clones, approximately 81% of them seen just once. Worth noting for this clone: No antigen is known for it.

Germline CDR1 reads MRHNA; CDR2 reads SNTAGT. The V end lost 8 bases, the J end lost 8 bases, and 22 bases lay between the germline ends. CDR3 size: 15 residues. The clonotype comes from a young woman in good health and CMV-seronegative. The material sequenced was PBMCs. V and J are TRBV6-4 and TRBJ2-1; a weak D match, TRBD2 (5 bases). CDR3 in amino acids: CASARRGGGSDEQFF. In DNA form, the CDR3 reads TGTGCCAGCGCCCGAAGAGGCGGTGGTAGCGATGAGCAGTTCTTC.